The 15 T cell receptor beta chains below were found in one sample sequenced in a study of CD8 T cells in Susac syndrome. Reverse transcription used about 0.45 to 1 ug RNA and random hexamers. TCRdb reanalysed the immunoSEQ multiplex PCR reads using MiXCR and keeps one entry per CDR3 protein. The sample carries tens of thousands of distinct CDR3 sequences, 96% recorded once. Material: CD4+ T cells from PBMCs. Source of these receptors: a human donor with multiple sclerosis.

The rearrangement joins TRBV5-6 to TRBJ2-5; D unclear. The CDR3 has 14 residues. The V end was cut by 4 bases, the J end by 5 bases, with 15 bases between. CDR1 and CDR2 (germline): SGHDT, YYEEEE. For the CDR3, the DNA is TGTGCCAGCAGCGCACGGGCGGCGAAGGAGACCCAGTACTTC. Translation: CASSARAAKETQYF.

The rearrangement joins TRBV5-1 to TRBJ2-5; perhaps TRBD2 as D (6 bases). The CDR3 runs 15 residues. V lost 4 bases to trimming and J lost 10 bases, with 23 bases between them. Germline assignment: CDR1 SGHRS and CDR2 YFSETQ. CDR3 protein: CASSAGTPNPMVQYF. The CDR3, as DNA: TGCGCCAGCAGCGCCGGGACTCCCAATCCAATGGTCCAGTACTTC.

The chain has TRBV2 and TRBJ1-5; 9 bases are a match to TRBD1. The CDR3 has 17 amino acids. CDR1 and CDR2 (germline): SNHLY, FYNNEI. Germline trimming cut 3 bases from V and 2 bases from J; bases unmatched to any gene: 8. The CDR3 nucleotides are TGTGCCAGCAGTGACCACAGGGGGCGAGATCGCAATCAGCCCCAGCATTTT. It is translated as CASSDHRGRDRNQPQHF.

The chain has TRBV28 and TRBJ1-5; the D is unclear. The CDR3 is 15 amino acids. Trimming took 6 bases from V and 0 from J, leaving 12 bases between them. Germline V gene lookup returns CDR1 MDHEN and CDR2 SYDVKM. The CDR3 bases are TGTGCCAGCAGGAGGTTTTGGGCTAGCAATCAGCCCCAGCATTTT. This encodes CASRRFWASNQPQHF.

This clonotype was detected once. This chain uses TRBV2 with TRBJ2-3; TRBD2 agrees at 7 bases. Germline V gives CDR1 SNHLY, CDR2 FYNNEI. CDR3 length equals 14 residues. J gave up 4 bases and V 6 bases, and 7 bases lay outside the gene matches. CDR3 DNA: TGTGCCAGCAGGCCGGGACTACAGTCAGATACGCAGTATTTT. As protein: CASRPGLQSDTQYF. Together with reference TRBV2 and TRBJ2-3, the CDR3 gives the full variable domain: EPEVTQTPSHQVTQMGQEVILRCVPISNHLYFYWYRQILGQKVEFLVSFYNNEISEKSEIFDDQFSVERPDGSNFTLKIRSTKLEDSAMYFCASRPGLQSDTQYFGPGTRLTVL.

The genes are TRBV2 and TRBJ1-1; 7 bases match TRBD1. Trimming at V came to 9 bases and at J to 1 base, leaving 11 bases not matched to a gene. Germline values: CDR1 SNHLY, CDR2 FYNNEI. The CDR3 is 15 residues long. CDR3 amino acids: CASTRGQGGNTEAFF. CDR3 nucleotides: TGTGCCAGTACGAGGGGGCAGGGAGGGAACACTGAAGCTTTCTTT.

The genes are TRBV20-1 and TRBJ2-1, with D perhaps TRBD2 (5 bases). The V end lost 6 bases, the J end lost 7 bases, and 13 bases lay between the germline ends. The CDR3 is made up of 12 amino acids. Germline assignment: CDR1 DFQATT and CDR2 SNEGSKA (reference sequence). CDR3 DNA: TGCAGTGCAGGCCACCGGGGAAATGAGCAGTTCTTC. The encoded protein is CSAGHRGNEQFF.

This chain links TRBV4-1 with TRBJ2-2; D is ambiguous. In germline, CDR1 is MGHRA, CDR2 YSYEKL. There are 16 residues in the CDR3. V dropped 1 base and J dropped 6 bases, with 15 bases sitting between them. CDR3 loop: CASSQGLLRESGELFF. The CDR3, as DNA: TGCGCCAGCAGCCAAGGTCTTCTACGTGAGTCCGGGGAGCTGTTTTTT.

The chain recombines TRBV30 with TRBJ1-5; 10 bases line up with TRBD1. Germline CDR1 reads GTSNPN; CDR2 reads SVGIG (reference sequence). This CDR3 region has 18 residues. Germline trimming cut 3 bases from V and 2 bases from J; bases unmatched to any gene: 13. CDR3 coding DNA: TGTGCCTGGAGCCAAAGGGGACAGGGGAATCCGGGCAATCAGCCCCAGCATTTT. Translated, it gives CAWSQRGQGNPGNQPQHF.

This chain connects TRBV6-5 to TRBJ2-1, with D tentatively TRBD2 (7 bases). Germline V CDR1 and CDR2: MNHEY, SVGAGI. The CDR3 totals 15 residues. V was cut by 5 bases and J by 5 bases, with 16 bases left in between. DNA for the CDR3: TGTGCCAGCAGTACCCTTACGGGGGGCAACAATGAGCAGTTCTTC. Protein: CASSTLTGGNNEQFF.

The CDR3 loop reads CASSLWVGGGDSPLHF. For the CDR3, the DNA is TGTGCCAGCAGCTTATGGGTGGGGGGCGGCGATTCACCCCTCCACTTT. This chain links TRBV7-2 with TRBJ1-6; D perhaps matches TRBD1 (6 bases). The germline V gene has CDR1 SGHTA and CDR2 FQGNSA. CDR3 size: 16 residues. Trimming cost V 2 bases and J 8 bases, with 16 bases left between them.

This clonotype was found once. The chain joins TRBV29-1 to TRBJ1-2; 7 bases align to TRBD1. The CDR3 sequence is 13 residues long. Germline V gene data show CDR1 as SQVTM and CDR2 as ANQGSEA. J was trimmed by 10 bases and V by 6 bases; bases with no gene match: 14. The CDR3 sequence: CSVLVSTGSDYTF. For the CDR3, the DNA is TGCAGCGTCCTGGTTTCGACAGGGTCAGACTACACCTTC.

The chain has TRBV7-8 and TRBJ2-1, with D tentatively TRBD2 (7 bases). The CDR3 spans 16 residues. Trimming took 5 bases from V and 5 from J, leaving 19 bases between them. Germline CDR1 is SGHVS and CDR2 is FQNEAQ. The CDR3 sequence is CASSPGGGRMNNEQFF. The CDR3 DNA reads TGTGCCAGCAGCCCTGGGGGGGGCAGAATGAACAATGAGCAGTTCTTC.

J is TRBJ2-7 and V is TRBV30; 10 nucleotides align to TRBD1. Trimming cost V 4 bases and J 4 bases; bases outside gene matches: 7. Germline V gives CDR1 GTSNPN, CDR2 SVGIG (reference sequence). The CDR3 extends over 14 amino acids. For the CDR3, the DNA is TGTGCCTGGACCCGGGACAGGGGACTGTACGAGCAGTACTTC. This codes for CAWTRDRGLYEQYF.

The chain links TRBV6-2 or TRBV6-3 to TRBJ1-1; D unclear. Trimming took off 4 bases at V and 5 bases at J, with 11 bases between the two ends. Germline V gene sequence: CDR1 MNHEY, CDR2 SVGEGT. The CDR3 contains 13 residues. The CDR3 bases are TGTGCCAGCAGTTCCCAGGCGGGGACTGAAGCTTTCTTT. It yields the protein CASSSQAGTEAFF.